This T cell receptor beta chain was recovered during a study of T cell changes during pregnancy in multiple sclerosis (dated by TCRdb to about 2019). With respect to the entire study: The study looked at changes in the T cell repertoire across pregnancy in women with multiple sclerosis.

The method behind the library was the immunoSEQ multiplex PCR assay. The source is immuneACCESS, and TCRdb retained only in-frame sequences with V and J called. Part of the clones is not carried over; for the studies checked, unresolved V genes explain less than half of this, and the remainder is unexplained. The sample contains under 45,000 clones, roughly 90% of them found a single time. The ten largest clonotypes hold about 0.73% of the sample. Based on the germline V gene (reference sequence), the CDR1 and CDR2 sequences are MNHNY and SVGAGI. Including the terminal cysteine and phenylalanine, the CDR3 comprises 16 residues. The read is trimmed to its CDR3 DNA, 48 bases read in frame from base 1. Clipping removes 4 bases from V and 6 bases from J, with 7 as the unmatched junction base count. Remarks on this clone: This receptor's antigen is unknown. Per-base qualities were not stored, and no clone one base away is much larger.

This receptor was obtained from a female donor with multiple sclerosis, enrolled in a pregnancy study. The rearrangement joined TRBV6-6 to TRBJ2-1; 12 central nucleotides agree with TRBD2. Sequenced material: CD4+ T cells from peripheral blood mononuclear cells, taken in the first trimester of pregnancy. The CDR3 region has the sequence CASSSASGGGLNEQFF. The bases read TGTGCCAGCAGTTCGGCTAGCGGGGGGGGCCTCAATGAGCAGTTCTTC.